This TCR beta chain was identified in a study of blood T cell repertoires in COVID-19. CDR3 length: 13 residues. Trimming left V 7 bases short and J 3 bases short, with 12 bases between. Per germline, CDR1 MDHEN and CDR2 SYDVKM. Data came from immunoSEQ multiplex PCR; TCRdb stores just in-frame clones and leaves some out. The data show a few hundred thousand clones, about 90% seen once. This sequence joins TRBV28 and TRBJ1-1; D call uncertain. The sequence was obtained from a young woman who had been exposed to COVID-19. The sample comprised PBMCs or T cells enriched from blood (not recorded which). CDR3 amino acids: CASTENRDTEAFF. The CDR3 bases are TGTGCCAGCACCGAAAACCGGGACACTGAAGCTTTCTTT.